This is a list of T cell receptor beta chains from one sample in a study of cytomegalovirus exposure and HLA in healthy donors. This table comes from immunoSEQ multiplex PCR, and its TCRdb copy is limited to in-frame clones, with some not included. The table shows over 200,000 clones, with 85% occurring only once. Specimen: PBMCs. These receptors were taken from a human donor in good health. Each CDR3 is given with its conserved first and last residue. D genes are given only for firm matches. A row's size may be missing; if present it is once, few, many or a size class.

v_call,j_call,d_call,clone_size,cdr3_aa,cdr3_nt
TRBV5-4,TRBJ2-2,TRBD2,.,CASSLVAGGGTGELFF,TGTGCCAGCAGCTTGGTAGCGGGCGGAGGCACCGGGGAGCTGTTTTTT
TRBV28,TRBJ2-5,TRBD1,.,CASSIQDRGVTWTQYF,TGTGCCAGCAGTATTCAGGACAGGGGGGTGACTTGGACCCAGTACTTC
TRBV6-5,TRBJ2-7,.,.,CASRTTYRDIYEQYF,TGTGCCAGCAGGACAACTTATCGGGACATCTACGAGCAGTACTTC
TRBV7-9,TRBJ1-2,.,.,CASSPAIYGYTF,TGTGCCAGCAGTCCCGCTATCTATGGCTACACCTTC
TRBV7-3,TRBJ2-5,TRBD1,.,CASSPKTWTGEGETQYF,TGTGCCAGCAGCCCCAAAACCTGGACAGGCGAAGGGGAGACCCAGTACTTC
TRBV14,TRBJ1-2,.,.,CASSQRDTYGYTF,TGTGCCAGCAGCCAAAGGGACACCTATGGCTACACCTTC
TRBV19,TRBJ2-1,.,.,CASTWGRSYNEQFF,TGTGCCAGCACCTGGGGGAGGTCCTACAATGAGCAGTTCTTC
TRBV28,TRBJ1-2,.,once,CASTTTGLGESGYTF,TGTGCCAGCACCACCACAGGTCTTGGCGAGAGTGGCTACACCTTC
TRBV5-8,TRBJ1-2,.,.,CASSFERDYGYTF,TGTGCCAGCAGCTTTGAACGGGACTATGGCTACACCTTC
TRBV6-5,TRBJ2-1,.,once,CASSYSTLSSYNEQFF,TGTGCCAGCAGTTACTCGACATTGAGCTCCTACAATGAGCAGTTCTTC
TRBV7-9,TRBJ1-1,.,.,CASSLGERANTEAFF,TGTGCCAGCAGCTTAGGAGAGAGGGCGAACACTGAAGCTTTCTTT
TRBV15,TRBJ1-4,.,.,CATSRGAETNEKLFF,TGTGCCACCAGCAGAGGTGCGGAAACTAATGAAAAACTGTTTTTT
TRBV7-8,TRBJ2-1,TRBD2,.,CASSPGTSGRALIGQFF,TGTGCCAGCAGCCCAGGGACTAGCGGGAGGGCCTTGATTGGGCAGTTCTTC
TRBV30,TRBJ2-7,TRBD1,.,CAWSWGQYYEQYF,TGTGCCTGGAGTTGGGGACAGTACTACGAGCAGTACTTC
TRBV25-1,TRBJ2-2,TRBD1,.,CASSVTGVVTGELFF,TGTGCCAGCAGTGTCACAGGGGTCGTCACCGGGGAGCTGTTTTTT
TRBV6-5,TRBJ2-7,.,.,CASSYSFRLDSYEQYF,TGTGCCAGCAGTTACTCTTTTCGCTTAGACTCCTACGAGCAGTACTTC
TRBV4-1,TRBJ1-5,.,.,CASSYYSNQPQHF,TGCGCCAGCAGCTATTATAGCAATCAGCCCCAGCATTTT
TRBV10-3,TRBJ2-2,.,.,CATTNRVENTGELFF,TGTGCCACGACGAACAGGGTAGAGAACACCGGGGAGCTGTTTTTT
TRBV29-1,TRBJ1-1,.,.,CSVDWGYSEAFF,TGCAGCGTTGACTGGGGCTACAGCGAAGCTTTCTTT
TRBV2,TRBJ2-5,TRBD1,.,CASSLTGMLSETQYF,TGTGCCAGCAGTTTGACAGGGATGTTGTCAGAGACCCAGTACTTC
TRBV19,TRBJ2-7,.,.,CASSIGGASSYEQYF,TGTGCCAGTAGTATTGGGGGCGCGAGCTCCTACGAGCAGTACTTC
TRBV6-9,TRBJ2-3,.,.,CASTVGPLTPPDTQYF,TGTGCCAGCACCGTGGGTCCTCTGACTCCCCCAGATACGCAGTATTTT
TRBV9,TRBJ2-3,.,.,CASSRTFSSTDTQYF,TGTGCCAGCAGCCGGACTTTCTCTAGCACAGATACGCAGTATTTT
TRBV7-9,TRBJ1-1,TRBD1,.,CSSSFGDRVLGAEAFF,TGTTCCAGCAGCTTTGGGGACAGGGTCCTTGGCGCTGAAGCTTTCTTT
TRBV9,TRBJ2-7,TRBD2,.,CASSIAGDTYEQYF,TGTGCCAGCAGCATAGCGGGAGACACCTACGAGCAGTACTTC
TRBV15,TRBJ2-1,.,.,CATSRTQGSNNEQFF,TGTGCCACCAGCAGAACCCAGGGGTCTAACAATGAGCAGTTCTTC
TRBV9,TRBJ1-5,.,.,CASRHPSNQPQHF,TGTGCCAGCAGACACCCTAGCAATCAGCCCCAGCATTTT
TRBV29-1,TRBJ1-1,.,.,CSVEMGTPQGTEAFF,TGCAGCGTCGAGATGGGGACACCCCAAGGGACTGAAGCTTTCTTT
TRBV7-9,TRBJ1-5,.,.,CASRADSSGPQHF,TGTGCCAGCAGAGCGGACAGTTCAGGGCCCCAGCATTTT
TRBV6-1,TRBJ1-5,.,.,CASRSTVYSNQPQHF,TGTGCCAGCAGGTCGACAGTCTATAGCAATCAGCCCCAGCATTTT
TRBV27,TRBJ2-7,TRBD1,once,CASAPGTGYEQYF,TGTGCCAGCGCTCCCGGGACAGGTTACGAGCAGTACTTC
TRBV7-9,TRBJ2-1,TRBD2,.,CASSPPGGRVSYNEQFF,TGTGCCAGCAGCCCCCCCGGCGGGAGGGTGTCCTACAATGAGCAGTTCTTC
TRBV11-2,TRBJ2-1,TRBD1,.,CASSLGEQGLDNEQFF,TGTGCCAGCAGCTTAGGCGAACAGGGGCTCGACAATGAGCAGTTCTTC
TRBV7-2,TRBJ2-5,TRBD2,.,CASSPGLAGGLETQYF,TGTGCCAGCAGCCCAGGACTAGCGGGAGGTTTGGAGACCCAGTACTTC